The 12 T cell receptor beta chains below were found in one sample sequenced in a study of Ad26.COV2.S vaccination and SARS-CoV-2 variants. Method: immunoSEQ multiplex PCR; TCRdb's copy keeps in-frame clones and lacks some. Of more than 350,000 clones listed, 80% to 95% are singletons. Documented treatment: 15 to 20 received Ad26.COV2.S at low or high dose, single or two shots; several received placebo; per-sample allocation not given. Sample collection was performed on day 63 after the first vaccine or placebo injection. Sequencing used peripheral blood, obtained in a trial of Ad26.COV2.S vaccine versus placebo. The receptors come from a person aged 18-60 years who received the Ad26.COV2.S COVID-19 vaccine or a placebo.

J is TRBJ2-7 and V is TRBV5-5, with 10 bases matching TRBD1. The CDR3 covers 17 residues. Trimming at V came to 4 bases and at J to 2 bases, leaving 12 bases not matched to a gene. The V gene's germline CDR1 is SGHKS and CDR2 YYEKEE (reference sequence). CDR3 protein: CASSPLPRTGGTYEQYF. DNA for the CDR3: TGTGCCAGCAGCCCACTCCCAAGGACAGGGGGAACCTACGAGCAGTACTTC. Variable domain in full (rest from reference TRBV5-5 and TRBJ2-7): DAGVTQSPTHLIKTRGQQVTLRCSPISGHKSVSWYQQVLGQGPQFIFQYYEKEERGRGNFPDRFSARQFPNYSSELNVNALLLGDSALYLCASSPLPRTGGTYEQYFGPGTRLTVT.

As DNA, the CDR3 is TGCGCCAGCAGCTTGGTGGCTCGGGTCAACACAGATACGCAGTATTTT. Translating gives CASSLVARVNTDTQYF. The chain couples TRBV5-1 to TRBJ2-3; D uncertain. In germline, CDR1 is SGHRS, CDR2 YFSETQ. Trimming removed 0 bases from V and 2 bases from J, with 13 bases in between. This CDR3 contains 16 residues. The whole variable domain, remainder taken from reference TRBV5-1 and TRBJ2-3, is KAGVTQTPRYLIKTRGQQVTLSCSPISGHRSVSWYQQTPGQGLQFLFEYFSETQRNKGNFPGRFSGRQFSNSRSEMNVSTLELGDSALYLCASSLVARVNTDTQYFGPGTRLTVL.

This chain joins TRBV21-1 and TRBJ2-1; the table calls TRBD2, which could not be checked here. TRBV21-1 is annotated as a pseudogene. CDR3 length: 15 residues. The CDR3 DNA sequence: TGTGCCAGCAGCCTCGTGGCTAGACGTAACAATGAGCAGTTCTTC. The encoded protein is CASSLVARRNNEQFF.

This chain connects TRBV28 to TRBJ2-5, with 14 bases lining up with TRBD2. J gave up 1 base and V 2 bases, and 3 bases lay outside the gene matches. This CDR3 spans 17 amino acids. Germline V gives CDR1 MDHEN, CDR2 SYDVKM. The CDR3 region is CASSLPGLAGGQETQYF. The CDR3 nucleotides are TGTGCCAGCAGTTTACCTGGACTAGCGGGAGGCCAAGAGACCCAGTACTTC.

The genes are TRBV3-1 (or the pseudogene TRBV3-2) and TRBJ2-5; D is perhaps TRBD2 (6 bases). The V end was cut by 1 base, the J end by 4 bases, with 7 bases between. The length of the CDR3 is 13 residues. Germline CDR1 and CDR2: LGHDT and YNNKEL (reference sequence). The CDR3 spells CASSQGLVETQYF. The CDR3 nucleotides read TGTGCCAGCAGCCAAGGACTAGTAGAGACCCAGTACTTC.

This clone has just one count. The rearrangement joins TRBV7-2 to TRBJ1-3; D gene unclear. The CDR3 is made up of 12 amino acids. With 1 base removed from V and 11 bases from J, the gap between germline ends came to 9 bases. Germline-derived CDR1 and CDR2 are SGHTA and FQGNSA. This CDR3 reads CASSLETAAIYF. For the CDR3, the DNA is TGTGCCAGCAGCTTAGAGACGGCCGCCATATATTTT.

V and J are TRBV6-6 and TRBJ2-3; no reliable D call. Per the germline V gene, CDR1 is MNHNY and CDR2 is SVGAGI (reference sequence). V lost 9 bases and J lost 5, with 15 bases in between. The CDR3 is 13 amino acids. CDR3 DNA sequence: TGTGCCAGTAAGGCTATTGGGGTAGATACGCAGTATTTT. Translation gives CASKAIGVDTQYF.

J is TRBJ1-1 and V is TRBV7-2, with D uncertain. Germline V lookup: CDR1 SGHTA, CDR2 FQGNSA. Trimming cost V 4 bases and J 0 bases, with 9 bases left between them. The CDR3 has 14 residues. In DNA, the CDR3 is TGTGCCAGCAGCTGGGGAGCTGTGAACACTGAAGCTTTCTTT. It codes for CASSWGAVNTEAFF.

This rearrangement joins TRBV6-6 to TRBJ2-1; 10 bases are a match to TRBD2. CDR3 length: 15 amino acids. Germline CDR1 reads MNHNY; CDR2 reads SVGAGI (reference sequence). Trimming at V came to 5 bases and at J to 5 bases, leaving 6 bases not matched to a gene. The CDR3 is CASSRFGTSDNEQFF. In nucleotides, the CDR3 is TGTGCCAGCAGTCGCTTCGGGACTAGCGACAATGAGCAGTTCTTC.

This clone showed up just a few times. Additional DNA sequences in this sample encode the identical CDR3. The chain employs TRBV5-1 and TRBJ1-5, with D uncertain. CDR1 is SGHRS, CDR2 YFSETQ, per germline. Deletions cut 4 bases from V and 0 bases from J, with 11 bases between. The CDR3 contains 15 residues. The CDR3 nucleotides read TGCGCCAGCAGCACCGACGGCTATAGCAATCAGCCCCAGCATTTT. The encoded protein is CASSTDGYSNQPQHF.

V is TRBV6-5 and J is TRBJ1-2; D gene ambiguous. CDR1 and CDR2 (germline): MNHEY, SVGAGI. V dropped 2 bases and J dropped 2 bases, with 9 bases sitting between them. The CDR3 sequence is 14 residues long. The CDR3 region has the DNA TGTGCCAGCAGTTACGGGTACGCCAACTATGGCTACACCTTC. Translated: CASSYGYANYGYTF.

CDR3 region: CASSLATGGGEKLFF. The CDR3 DNA is TGTGCCAGCAGCTTAGCCACAGGGGGCGGTGAAAAACTGTTTTTT. V gene TRBV7-9 combines with J gene TRBJ1-4; 9 bases fit TRBD1. This CDR3 spans 15 amino acids. Germline CDR1 reads SEHNR; CDR2 reads FQNEAQ (reference sequence). V trimming: 0 bases; J trimming: 7 bases; junction bases outside the gene matches: 3.